This passage covers 10 T cell receptor beta chains from one sample sequenced in a study of blood T cell repertoires in COVID-19. The data were produced by immunoSEQ multiplex PCR, yet TCRdb's version contains in-frame clones alone and is incomplete. Among about half a million clones listed, approximately 92% were seen once. Sequencing used peripheral blood. These receptors were taken from a man between 18 and 35 years old with COVID-19, enrolled during active disease.

This clone was seen only a few times. The CDR3 DNA follows: TGTGCCAGCAGCTCCATAAGACAGACCTCGAACACTGAAGCTTTCTTT. It encodes CASSSIRQTSNTEAFF. The chain couples TRBV5-4 to TRBJ1-1, with a possible D match to TRBD1 (5 bases). The CDR3 consists of 16 residues. Trimming cost V 3 bases and J 1 base, with 16 bases left between them. Germline-derived CDR1 and CDR2 are SGHNT and YYREEE (reference sequence). The variable domain in full, with the rest retrieved from reference TRBV5-4 and TRBJ1-1, is ETGVTQSPTHLIKTRGQQVTLRCSSQSGHNTVSWYQQALGQGPQFIFQYYREEENGRGNFPPRFSGLQFPNYSSELNVNALELDDSALYLCASSSIRQTSNTEAFFGQGTRLTVV.

This rearrangement joins TRBV3-1 (or the pseudogene TRBV3-2) to TRBJ2-7, with D possibly matching TRBD2 (6 bases). Per the germline V gene, CDR1 is LGHDT and CDR2 is YNNKEL (reference sequence). This CDR3 has 16 amino acids. V lost 1 base and J lost 0, with 13 bases in between. The CDR3 region is CASSQGSSGSSYEQYF. Written as DNA, the CDR3 is TGTGCCAGCAGCCAAGGTAGTAGCGGAAGCTCCTACGAGCAGTACTTC.

The V call is TRBV7-6, the J call TRBJ1-4; 7 bases fit TRBD1. V lost 5 bases to trimming and J lost 6 bases; unmatched junction nucleotides: 12. CDR3 length: 16 amino acids. CDR1 is SGHVS, CDR2 FNYEAQ, per germline. CDR3 DNA sequence: TGTGCCAGCAGCCACCAGGACAGGCAGATAGATGAAAAACTGTTTTTT. Translated: CASSHQDRQIDEKLFF.

The chain is built from TRBV7-9 and TRBJ1-4; maybe TRBD1 (5 bases). Germline assignment: CDR1 SEHNR and CDR2 FQNEAQ (reference sequence). Trimming took 4 bases from V and 7 from J, leaving 22 bases between them. The CDR3 totals 17 residues. CDR3 bases: TGTGCCAGCAGCTCAGCCCCGGTTGGGGGGAGAGGTGAAAAACTGTTTTTT. This translates into CASSSAPVGGRGEKLFF. The variable domain in full, completed from reference TRBV7-9 and TRBJ1-4, reads DTGVSQNPRHKITKRGQNVTFRCDPISEHNRLYWYRQTLGQGPEFLTYFQNEAQLEKSRLLSDRFSAERPKGSFSTLEIQRTEQGDSAMYLCASSSAPVGGRGEKLFFGSGTQLSVL.

This chain connects TRBV6-1 to TRBJ2-1; 7 positions agree with TRBD2. This CDR3 spans 14 amino acids. Germline V gene data show CDR1 as MNHNS and CDR2 as SASEGT. J lost 6 bases, V lost 0 bases, and 2 bases had no gene match. The CDR3 is CASSEAVAGNEQFF. The DNA for the CDR3 is TGTGCCAGCAGTGAAGCGGTAGCGGGCAATGAGCAGTTCTTC.

This chain joins TRBV7-8 and TRBJ2-7; tentative D call: TRBD2 (5 bases). This CDR3 is 13 amino acids long. CDR1 and CDR2 (germline): SGHVS, FQNEAQ. Deletions cut 2 bases from V and 2 bases from J, with 7 bases between. CDR3 in amino acids: CASSLRGPYEQYF. The CDR3 nucleotides are TGTGCCAGCAGCTTACGAGGGCCCTACGAGCAGTACTTC.

The chain couples TRBV9 to TRBJ2-1; 11 bases align to TRBD2. This CDR3 has 15 residues. CDR1 SGDLS and CDR2 YYNGEE come from the germline V gene. The V and J ends lost 2 bases and 4 bases, in that order; junction bases with no gene match: 2. CDR3 sequence reads: CASSVIAGGYNEQFF. CDR3 nucleotides: TGTGCCAGCAGCGTTATAGCGGGAGGGTACAATGAGCAGTTCTTC.

The chain is built from TRBV24-1 and TRBJ2-7; D gene ambiguous. V was trimmed by 4 bases and J by 8 bases, leaving 14 bases between them. From germline, CDR1 is KGHDR and CDR2 SFDVKD. The CDR3 spans 13 residues. This CDR3 is CATSDYPPGKQYF. Written as DNA, the CDR3 is TGTGCCACCAGTGACTACCCCCCTGGTAAGCAGTACTTC.

CDR3 DNA sequence: TGTGCCAGCAGCCCATCGTACGGGAGTCTTTACGAGCAGTACTTC. The encoded protein is CASSPSYGSLYEQYF. This chain connects TRBV5-4 to TRBJ2-7, with D possibly being TRBD2 (6 bases). Germline V gene lookup returns CDR1 SGHNT and CDR2 YYREEE (reference sequence). This CDR3 is built from 15 residues. The germline V and J ends were trimmed by 4 bases and 4 bases, with 18 bases remaining between them.

V usage is TRBV10-2 and J usage is TRBJ2-5; D unresolved. The germline V gene encodes CDR1 WSHSY and CDR2 SAAADI. Trimming stripped 1 base from V and 5 bases from J, with 8 bases between. The CDR3 totals 13 residues. The CDR3 loop is CASSELVQETQYF. The CDR3 bases are TGCGCCAGCAGTGAGTTGGTTCAGGAGACCCAGTACTTC.